A selection of T cell receptor beta chains follows, all from one sample in a study of blood T cell repertoires in COVID-19. Generated by immunoSEQ multiplex PCR, the TCRdb table keeps only in-frame clones and is missing some. The sample gives roughly 99,000 clones, roughly 84% of which show up once; around 4.4% is in the top ten. Sequencing was performed on peripheral blood. Receptors were obtained from a human donor in a cohort sampled during active COVID-19. The CDR3 runs from the conserved cysteine through the conserved F or W. The D gene is left open where the match is weak. Size values are once, few and many counts, or a class for expanded clones, and some rows have none.

NA	NA	TRBV4-3	16	TRBJ1-3	CASSQDHSISGNTIYF	TGCGCCAGCAGCCAAGATCACTCAATCTCTGGAAACACCATATATTTT
NA	NA	TRBV7-2	15	TRBJ2-2	CASSLAHKNTGELFF	TGTGCCAGCAGCTTAGCCCACAAGAACACCGGGGAGCTGTTTTTT
NA	TRBD2	TRBV5-1	17	TRBJ2-5	CASSVPSTSGSQETQYF	TGCGCCAGCAGCGTCCCCTCCACTAGCGGGAGCCAAGAGACCCAGTACTTC
NA	NA	TRBV27	14	TRBJ2-7	CASRLSAAPYEQYF	TGTGCCAGCAGACTCTCAGCGGCCCCCTACGAGCAGTACTTC
NA	TRBD2	TRBV29-1	15	TRBJ2-7	CSVVKLAGVLYEQYF	TGCAGCGTTGTTAAGCTAGCGGGAGTTTTGTACGAGCAGTACTTC
NA	TRBD2	TRBV6-5	15	TRBJ2-1	CASSYYSGRYNEQFF	TGTGCCAGCAGTTACTATAGCGGGAGGTACAATGAGCAGTTCTTC
NA	TRBD2	TRBV27	14	TRBJ2-2	CASTGLAYTGELFF	TGTGCCAGCACCGGACTAGCGTACACCGGGGAGCTGTTTTTT
NA	TRBD2	TRBV7-9	16	TRBJ2-1	CASSKGTSGTYNEQFF	TGTGCCAGCAGCAAAGGGACTAGCGGAACCTACAATGAGCAGTTCTTC
NA	NA	TRBV7-2	13	TRBJ1-2	CASSLGGVSGYTF	TGTGCCAGCAGCCTTGGGGGGGTGAGTGGCTACACCTTC
once	NA	TRBV12-3/TRBV12-4	13	TRBJ1-2	CASRLGQIYGYTF	TGTGCCAGCAGACTCGGACAGATATATGGCTACACCTTC
NA	TRBD2	TRBV6-4	17	TRBJ2-2	CASSDSGLAGLPGELFF	TGTGCCAGCAGTGACTCGGGACTAGCGGGCCTACCCGGGGAGCTGTTTTTT
few	TRBD2	TRBV12-3/TRBV12-4	13	TRBJ2-1	CASSGTSRNEQFF	TGTGCCAGCAGCGGGACTAGTCGTAATGAGCAGTTCTTC
NA	NA	TRBV19	16	TRBJ1-5	CASSHRDVGRNQPQHF	TGTGCCAGTAGTCACAGGGATGTGGGGCGCAATCAGCCCCAGCATTTT
NA	TRBD1	TRBV6-2/TRBV6-3	14	TRBJ1-5	CASSYGTGVQPQHF	TGTGCCAGCAGTTACGGGACAGGGGTACAGCCCCAGCATTTT
once	TRBD1	TRBV12-5	14	TRBJ1-5	CASGRQGASQPQHF	TGTGCTAGTGGTCGGCAGGGGGCGAGTCAGCCCCAGCATTTT
NA	TRBD2	TRBV24-1	16	TRBJ2-1	CATSVAGLAGGNEQFF	TGTGCCACCAGTGTCGCGGGACTAGCGGGAGGCAATGAGCAGTTCTTC
NA	TRBD1	TRBV5-4	16	TRBJ1-6	CASSLPRQGTNSPLHF	TGTGCCAGCAGCTTGCCCCGACAGGGAACTAATTCACCCCTCCACTTT
NA	NA	TRBV12-3/TRBV12-4	13	TRBJ2-3	CASRNYGGDTQYF	TGTGCCAGCAGAAACTACGGGGGAGATACGCAGTATTTT
NA	NA	TRBV7-9	11	TRBJ2-6	CASGEANVLTF	TGTGCCAGCGGAGAGGCCAACGTCCTGACTTTC
NA	NA	TRBV19	14	TRBJ1-1	CASSIGGPSTEAFF	TGTGCCAGTAGTATAGGGGGGCCTAGTACTGAAGCTTTCTTT
NA	NA	TRBV28	14	TRBJ1-5	CASLQGTFGQPQHF	TGTGCCAGCTTGCAGGGGACGTTTGGTCAGCCCCAGCATTTT